A selection of T cell receptor beta chains follows, all from one sample in a study of shared clonotypes between healthy human individuals. Sequencing was performed with immunoSEQ multiplex PCR; in TCRdb, only in-frame clones are kept and a portion is missing. The sample has about 1.5 million clones; approximately 98% are singletons. Sequenced input: naive CD4+ T cells sorted from blood. The receptor set was obtained from a man between 25 and 39 years old in good health. Both conserved end residues are part of each CDR3. The D gene is left open where the match is weak.

V gene: TRBV15; J gene: TRBJ2-2; D gene: -; CDR3 protein: CATSREAQLAFTGELFF; CDR3 DNA: TGTGCCACCAGCAGAGAGGCCCAACTAGCCTTCACCGGGGAGCTGTTTTTT
V gene: TRBV28; J gene: TRBJ2-7; D gene: -; CDR3 protein: CASSTGFYEQYF; CDR3 DNA: TGTGCCAGCAGCACAGGGTTCTACGAGCAGTACTTC
V gene: TRBV11-3; J gene: TRBJ1-5; D gene: -; CDR3 protein: CASSRGEVYSNQPQHF; CDR3 DNA: TGTGCCAGCAGCCGAGGGGAGGTTTATAGCAATCAGCCCCAGCATTTT
V gene: TRBV6-5; J gene: TRBJ2-3; D gene: -; CDR3 protein: CASTLGDTQYF; CDR3 DNA: TGTGCCAGCACCTTGGGGGATACGCAGTATTTT
V gene: TRBV15; J gene: TRBJ2-1; D gene: -; CDR3 protein: CATSRDVITMVAYNEQFF; CDR3 DNA: TGTGCCACCAGCAGAGATGTTATTACGATGGTAGCGTACAATGAGCAGTTCTTC
V gene: TRBV11-2; J gene: TRBJ1-4; D gene: TRBD1; CDR3 protein: CASSTVRGRVEKLFF; CDR3 DNA: TGTGCCAGCAGTACTGTCAGGGGGCGTGTTGAAAAACTGTTTTTT
V gene: TRBV29-1; J gene: TRBJ2-1; D gene: -; CDR3 protein: CSVYIRWANEQFF; CDR3 DNA: TGCAGCGTCTACATTCGGTGGGCGAATGAGCAGTTCTTC
V gene: TRBV20-1; J gene: TRBJ2-1; D gene: -; CDR3 protein: CSARGPNEQFF; CDR3 DNA: TGCAGTGCTAGGGGACCCAATGAGCAGTTCTTC
V gene: TRBV6-5; J gene: TRBJ2-7; D gene: -; CDR3 protein: CASSYGVGPHPYEQYF; CDR3 DNA: TGTGCCAGCAGTTATGGGGTGGGACCCCACCCCTACGAGCAGTACTTC
V gene: TRBV5-6; J gene: TRBJ2-7; D gene: TRBD1; CDR3 protein: CASSLGDRLSSYEQYF; CDR3 DNA: TGTGCCAGCAGCTTGGGGGACAGGTTGAGCTCCTACGAGCAGTACTTC
V gene: TRBV25-1; J gene: TRBJ1-2; D gene: -; CDR3 protein: CASSEGQNYGYTF; CDR3 DNA: TGTGCCAGCAGTGAGGGTCAAAACTATGGCTACACCTTC
V gene: TRBV4-2; J gene: TRBJ2-7; D gene: -; CDR3 protein: CASSRQVTSSYEQYF; CDR3 DNA: TGTGCCAGCAGCCGACAGGTTACTTCTTCCTACGAGCAGTACTTC
V gene: TRBV7-2; J gene: TRBJ2-1; D gene: -; CDR3 protein: CASSLGRKQFF; CDR3 DNA: TGTGCCAGCAGCCTAGGGAGAAAGCAGTTCTTC
V gene: TRBV11-2; J gene: TRBJ2-1; D gene: -; CDR3 protein: CASSARLDSYNEQFF; CDR3 DNA: TGTGCCAGCAGCGCACGACTAGATTCCTACAATGAGCAGTTCTTC
V gene: TRBV19; J gene: TRBJ1-2; D gene: -; CDR3 protein: CASSIAQGSGYTF; CDR3 DNA: TGTGCCAGTAGTATAGCCCAGGGATCTGGCTACACCTTC
V gene: TRBV7-6; J gene: TRBJ2-7; D gene: TRBD2; CDR3 protein: CASSLNVAGTEQYF; CDR3 DNA: TGTGCCAGCAGCTTAAACGTAGCGGGAACGGAGCAGTACTTC
V gene: TRBV14; J gene: TRBJ1-1; D gene: -; CDR3 protein: CASSQDRFRAAFF; CDR3 DNA: TGTGCCAGCAGCCAAGATCGGTTCCGGGCGGCTTTCTTT
V gene: TRBV7-2; J gene: TRBJ1-3; D gene: TRBD1; CDR3 protein: CASSLGLIRGPGNTIYF; CDR3 DNA: TGTGCCAGCAGCTTAGGCCTAATCAGGGGGCCTGGAAACACCATATATTTT
V gene: TRBV30; J gene: TRBJ1-1; D gene: -; CDR3 protein: CAWIRGRENTEAFF; CDR3 DNA: TGTGCCTGGATTAGGGGCAGGGAGAACACTGAAGCTTTCTTT
V gene: TRBV19; J gene: TRBJ2-3; D gene: -; CDR3 protein: CASSSRIFNTQYF; CDR3 DNA: TGTGCCAGTAGCTCCCGAATCTTCAATACGCAGTATTTT
V gene: TRBV9; J gene: TRBJ2-2; D gene: TRBD2; CDR3 protein: CASSTTSRVANTGELFF; CDR3 DNA: TGTGCCAGCAGTACGACTAGCAGGGTCGCGAACACCGGGGAGCTGTTTTTT
V gene: TRBV5-1; J gene: TRBJ1-4; D gene: TRBD1; CDR3 protein: CASRREGTATNEKLFF; CDR3 DNA: TGCGCCAGCAGGAGAGAGGGGACAGCAACTAATGAAAAACTGTTTTTT